These T cell receptor beta chains were read from a single sample in a study of OX40 agonist ivuxolimab in advanced cancers. Method: immunoSEQ multiplex PCR; TCRdb's copy keeps in-frame clones and lacks some. The data hold tens of thousands of clones, with about 87% observed a single time. The input for sequencing was CD4+ or CD8+ T cells sorted from blood, taken in a trial of the OX40 agonist ivuxolimab. The receptors come from an adult with an advanced solid tumor such as melanoma, head and neck, liver or kidney cancer. CDR3s include the opening cysteine and the closing phenylalanine or tryptophan. Fields, in order: J gene, clone size, D gene, CDR3 length, V gene, CDR3 protein, CDR3 DNA. A D gene is named only where the DNA matches it firmly. Clone size is given for some rows only: seen once, a few or many times, or a class if the clone is expanded.

TRBJ2-1,NA,TRBD2,15,TRBV18,CASSLYREGYNEQFF,TGTGCCAGCTCACTTTATCGGGAGGGGTACAATGAGCAGTTCTTC
TRBJ2-2,NA,TRBD2,15,TRBV7-9,CASSEREGLVGELFF,TGTGCCAGCAGCGAGCGGGAGGGCCTGGTCGGGGAGCTGTTTTTT
TRBJ2-5,NA,NA,14,TRBV4-2,CASSQKQGKETQYF,TGTGCCAGCAGCCAGAAACAGGGAAAAGAGACCCAGTACTTC
TRBJ2-7,NA,TRBD2,14,TRBV28,CASSPGLAGAGQYF,TGTGCCAGCAGTCCTGGACTAGCGGGAGCGGGGCAGTACTTC
TRBJ2-7,NA,TRBD1,12,TRBV10-3,CASKQGAREQYF,TGTGCCAGCAAACAGGGGGCGCGCGAGCAGTACTTC
TRBJ1-5,NA,NA,13,TRBV6-5,CASSRGGNQPQHF,TGTGCCAGCAGTAGAGGGGGGAATCAGCCCCAGCATTTT
TRBJ2-2,NA,TRBD1,14,TRBV4-2,CASSPGTAPGELFF,TGTGCCAGCAGCCCAGGGACAGCCCCCGGGGAGCTGTTTTTT
TRBJ2-1,NA,NA,12,TRBV7-9,CASSLSAPARFF,TGTGCCAGCAGCTTATCAGCCCCCGCGCGGTTCTTC
TRBJ2-7,NA,TRBD1,15,TRBV15,CATSRDLGQSYEQYF,TGTGCCACCAGCAGAGATCTGGGACAGAGCTACGAGCAGTACTTC
TRBJ1-5,NA,NA,16,TRBV19,CASSIGSDRPYQPQHF,TGTGCCAGTAGTATAGGGTCAGACAGACCGTATCAGCCCCAGCATTTT
TRBJ2-3,once,NA,14,TRBV19,CASSYSRATDTQYF,TGTGCCAGTAGTTACTCCCGGGCCACAGATACGCAGTATTTT
TRBJ2-7,NA,TRBD2,15,TRBV7-8,CASSPRSGGPYEQYF,TGTGCCAGCAGCCCCAGAAGCGGGGGGCCCTACGAGCAGTACTTC
TRBJ2-5,NA,TRBD1,15,TRBV19,CASSMVTGGKETQYF,TGTGCCAGTAGTATGGTGACAGGGGGCAAAGAGACCCAGTACTTC
TRBJ2-7,NA,NA,12,TRBV28,CASMGLAYEQYF,TGTGCCAGCATGGGTCTAGCCTACGAGCAGTACTTC
TRBJ1-1,NA,TRBD1,13,TRBV19,CASSRGLGTEAFF,TGTGCCAGTTCCAGGGGGCTTGGCACTGAAGCTTTCTTT
TRBJ1-4,NA,NA,10,TRBV28,CASSGRKLFF,TGTGCCAGCTCAGGGAGGAAACTGTTTTTT